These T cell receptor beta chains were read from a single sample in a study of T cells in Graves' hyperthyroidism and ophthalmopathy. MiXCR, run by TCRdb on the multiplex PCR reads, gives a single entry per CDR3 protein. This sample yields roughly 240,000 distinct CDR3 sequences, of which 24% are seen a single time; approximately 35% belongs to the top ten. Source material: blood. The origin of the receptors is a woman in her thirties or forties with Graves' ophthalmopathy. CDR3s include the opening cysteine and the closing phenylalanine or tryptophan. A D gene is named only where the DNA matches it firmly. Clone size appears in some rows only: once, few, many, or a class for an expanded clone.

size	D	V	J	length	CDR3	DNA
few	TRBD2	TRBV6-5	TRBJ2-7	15	CASSYSASGLYEQYF	TGTGCCAGCAGTTACTCGGCTAGCGGGTTATACGAGCAGTACTTC
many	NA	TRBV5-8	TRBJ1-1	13	CASSFRNNREAFF	TGTGCCAGCAGCTTCCGCAACAACCGCGAAGCTTTCTTT
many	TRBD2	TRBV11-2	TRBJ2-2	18	CASSLGWRGARDTGELFF	TGTGCCAGCAGCTTAGGATGGCGGGGGGCGAGGGACACCGGGGAGCTGTTTTTT
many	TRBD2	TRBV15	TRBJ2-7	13	CATSTAGSYEQYF	TGTGCCACCAGCACAGCGGGGTCCTACGAGCAGTACTTC
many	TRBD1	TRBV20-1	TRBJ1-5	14	CSAWTGNGNQPQHF	TGCAGTGCCTGGACAGGGAATGGCAATCAGCCCCAGCATTTT
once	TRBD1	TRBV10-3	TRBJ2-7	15	CATREPGQGSYEQYF	TGTGCCACCCGGGAACCGGGACAGGGCTCCTACGAGCAGTACTTC
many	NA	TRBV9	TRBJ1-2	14	CASSVAGAPYGYTF	TGTGCCAGCAGCGTAGCCGGGGCCCCATATGGCTACACCTTC
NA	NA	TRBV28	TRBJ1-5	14	CASSPLEVGQPQHF	TGTGCCAGCAGTCCCCTCGAGGTTGGTCAGCCCCAGCATTTT
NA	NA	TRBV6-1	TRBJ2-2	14	CASREAGNTGELFF	TGTGCCAGCAGAGAAGCGGGGAACACCGGGGAGCTGTTTTTT
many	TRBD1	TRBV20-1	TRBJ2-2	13	CSAPDRETGELFF	TGCAGTGCTCCGGACAGGGAAACCGGGGAGCTGTTTTTT
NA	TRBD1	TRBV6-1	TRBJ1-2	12	CATEDRIYGYTF	TGTGCCACCGAGGACAGGATTTATGGCTACACCTTC
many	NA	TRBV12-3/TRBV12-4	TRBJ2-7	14	CASSRDQTTYEQYF	TGTGCCAGCAGCCGGGACCAAACAACCTACGAGCAGTACTTC
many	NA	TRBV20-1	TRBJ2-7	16	CSARDRYTFSSYEQYF	TGCAGTGCTAGAGATAGGTACACCTTTTCCTCCTACGAGCAGTACTTC
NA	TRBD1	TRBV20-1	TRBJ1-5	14	CSAPLTGGNQPQHF	TGCAGTGCCCCCCTGACAGGGGGCAATCAGCCCCAGCATTTT
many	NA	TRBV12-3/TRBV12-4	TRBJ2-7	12	CASSPAGHEQYF	TGTGCCAGCAGCCCCGCAGGCCACGAGCAGTACTTC
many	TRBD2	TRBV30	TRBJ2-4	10	CAWGRDIQYF	TGTGCCTGGGGGAGGGACATTCAGTACTTC
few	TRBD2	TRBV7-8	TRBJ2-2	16	CASSPASGRYTGELFF	TGTGCCAGCAGCCCCGCTAGCGGGAGGTACACCGGGGAGCTGTTTTTT
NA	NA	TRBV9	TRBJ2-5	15	CASSAEQGAPSTQYF	TGTGCCAGCAGCGCAGAACAGGGCGCCCCTTCGACCCAGTACTTC
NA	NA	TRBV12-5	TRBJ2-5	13	CASLRDGGETQYF	TGTGCTAGTCTAAGGGATGGGGGAGAGACCCAGTACTTC
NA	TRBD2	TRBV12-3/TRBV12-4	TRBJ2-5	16	CASRPRTSGDQETQYF	TGTGCCAGCAGACCTAGGACTAGCGGGGACCAAGAGACCCAGTACTTC
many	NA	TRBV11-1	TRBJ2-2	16	CASSLMGQGNTGELFF	TGTGCCAGCAGCTTAATGGGGCAGGGGAACACCGGGGAGCTGTTTTTT
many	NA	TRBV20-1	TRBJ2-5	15	CSARDPGRTGETQYF	TGCAGTGCTAGAGATCCTGGGAGAACGGGGGAGACCCAGTACTTC
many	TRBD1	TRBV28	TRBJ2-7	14	CASSTPGGSYEQYF	TGTGCCAGCAGCACCCCAGGGGGATCCTACGAGCAGTACTTC
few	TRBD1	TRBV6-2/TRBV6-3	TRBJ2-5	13	CASRTGPQETQYF	TGTGCCAGCCGGACAGGGCCCCAAGAGACCCAGTACTTC
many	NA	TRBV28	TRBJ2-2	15	CASPRGGKGPGELFF	TGTGCCAGCCCGAGGGGCGGGAAGGGACCCGGGGAGCTGTTTTTT
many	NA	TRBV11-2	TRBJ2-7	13	CASSLVPYYEQYF	TGTGCCAGCAGCTTAGTTCCGTACTACGAGCAGTACTTC
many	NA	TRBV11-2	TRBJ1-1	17	CASSSPWAATMNTEAFF	TGTGCCAGCAGCTCCCCGTGGGCAGCGACGATGAACACTGAAGCTTTCTTT
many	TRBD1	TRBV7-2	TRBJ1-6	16	CASSLGDSNYNSPLHF	TGTGCCAGCAGCTTAGGGGACAGCAATTATAATTCACCCCTCCACTTT
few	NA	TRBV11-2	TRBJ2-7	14	CASSTGGTVREQYF	TGTGCCAGCAGCACCGGGGGGACAGTCCGCGAGCAGTACTTC
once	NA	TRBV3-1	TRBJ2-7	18	CASSQAAWDSWSSYEQYF	TGTGCCAGCAGCCAAGCAGCCTGGGACTCCTGGAGCTCCTACGAGCAGTACTTC
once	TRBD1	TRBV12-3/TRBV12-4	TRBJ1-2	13	CASSQNRGNGYTF	TGTGCCAGCAGTCAAAACAGGGGAAATGGCTACACCTTC
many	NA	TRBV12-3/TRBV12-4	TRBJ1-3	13	CASRLGSGNTIYF	TGTGCCAGCAGGTTGGGTTCTGGAAACACCATATATTTT
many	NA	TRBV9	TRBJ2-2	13	CASSLSPTGELFF	TGTGCCAGCAGCTTAAGCCCCACCGGGGAGCTGTTTTTT
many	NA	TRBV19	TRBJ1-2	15	CASSRRNYDNYGYTF	TGTGCCAGTAGTAGGAGAAACTACGACAACTATGGCTACACCTTC
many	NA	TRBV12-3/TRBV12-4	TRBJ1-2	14	CASTLGTGNAGYTF	TGTGCCAGCACCCTGGGGACGGGGAACGCTGGCTACACCTTC
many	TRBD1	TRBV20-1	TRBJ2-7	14	CSARGHRGLDEQYF	TGCAGTGCTAGAGGGCACAGGGGGCTCGACGAGCAGTACTTC
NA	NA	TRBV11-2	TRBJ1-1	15	CASSLVGRLNTEAFF	TGTGCCAGCAGCTTAGTAGGCAGACTGAACACTGAAGCTTTCTTT
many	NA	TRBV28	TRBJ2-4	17	CASSKGTGDLAKNIQYF	TGTGCCAGCAGTAAAGGGACCGGTGATCTAGCCAAAAACATTCAGTACTTC
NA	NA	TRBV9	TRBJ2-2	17	CASSVGASMLSAGELFF	TGTGCCAGCAGCGTAGGGGCCAGTATGTTATCGGCCGGGGAGCTGTTTTTT
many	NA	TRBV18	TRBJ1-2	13	CASSPEPVYGYTF	TGTGCCAGCTCACCAGAACCGGTCTATGGCTACACCTTC
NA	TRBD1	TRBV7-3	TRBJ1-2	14	CASRAAGGSNGYTF	TGTGCCAGCAGGGCCGCAGGGGGCAGTAATGGCTACACCTTC
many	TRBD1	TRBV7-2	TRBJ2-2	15	CASSSWTGTPGELFF	TGTGCCAGCAGCTCCTGGACAGGGACCCCCGGGGAGCTGTTTTTT
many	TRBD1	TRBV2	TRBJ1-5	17	CASSRKGDSHSNQPQHF	TGTGCCAGCAGTAGAAAAGGGGACAGTCATAGCAATCAGCCCCAGCATTTT
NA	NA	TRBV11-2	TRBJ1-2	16	CASSLGGGRGSRGYTF	TGTGCCAGCAGCTTGGGCGGTGGGCGAGGATCGAGGGGCTACACCTTC
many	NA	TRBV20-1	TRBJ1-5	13	CSGWQGSNQPQHF	TGCAGTGGGTGGCAGGGGAGCAATCAGCCCCAGCATTTT
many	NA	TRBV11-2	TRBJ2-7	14	CASSLDADSYEQYF	TGTGCCAGCAGCTTAGACGCCGACTCCTACGAGCAGTACTTC
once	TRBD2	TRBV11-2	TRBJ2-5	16	CASSLDQRGGRETQYF	TGTGCCAGCAGCTTAGATCAGCGGGGGGGCCGAGAGACCCAGTACTTC
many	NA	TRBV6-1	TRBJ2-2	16	CASNLIRGGVAGELFF	TGTGCCAGCAACCTTATCAGGGGCGGGGTCGCCGGGGAGCTGTTTTTT
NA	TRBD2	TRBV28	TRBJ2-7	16	CASSLYGTTTTYEQYF	TGTGCCAGCAGTTTGTACGGGACTACCACAACCTACGAGCAGTACTTC
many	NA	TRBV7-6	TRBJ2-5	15	CASSLLGPPWETQYF	TGTGCCAGCAGCTTATTGGGACCGCCGTGGGAGACCCAGTACTTC
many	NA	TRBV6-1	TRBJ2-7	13	CASSENSVNEQYF	TGTGCCAGCAGTGAGAATAGCGTCAACGAGCAGTACTTC
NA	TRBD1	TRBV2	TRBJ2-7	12	CAGGQGYHEQYF	TGTGCCGGGGGACAGGGGTACCACGAGCAGTACTTC
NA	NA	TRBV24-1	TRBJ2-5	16	CATSDSEGQGRRPQYF	TGTGCCACCAGTGATTCAGAGGGGCAAGGGAGGAGGCCCCAGTACTTC
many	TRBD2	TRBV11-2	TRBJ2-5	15	CASSRTGTRGETQYF	TGTGCCAGCAGTCGGACCGGGACTAGAGGAGAGACCCAGTACTTC
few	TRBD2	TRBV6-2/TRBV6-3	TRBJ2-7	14	CASSLAGSAHEQYF	TGTGCCAGCAGTCTAGCGGGAAGTGCCCACGAGCAGTACTTC
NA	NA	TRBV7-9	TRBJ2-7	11	CATGIFYEQYF	TGTGCCACTGGGATTTTCTACGAGCAGTACTTC
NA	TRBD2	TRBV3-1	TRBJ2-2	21	CASSHLKGTSGRGPNTGELFF	TGTGCCAGCAGCCATCTGAAGGGGACTAGCGGGAGGGGCCCCAACACCGGGGAGCTGTTTTTT